The rows below give T cell receptor beta chains drawn from one sample of a study of blood T cell repertoires in COVID-19. The assay was immunoSEQ multiplex PCR, and TCRdb's table has in-frame clones only and misses some. The repertoire holds about 360,000 clones, with over 70% as singletons. Material for sequencing was peripheral blood. The receptors shown here come from a man aged 30 to 45 with active or convalescent COVID-19. Each CDR3 is given with its conserved first and last residue. The D gene is left open where the match is weak. Clone size is stated in some rows and not others, as once, few, many or a class when expanded.

V	size	J	D	DNA	CDR3
TRBV7-2	.	TRBJ1-1	.	TGTGCCAGCAGCTTAGTATGGGCCTCGAGATCGAACACTGAAGCTTTCTTT	CASSLVWASRSNTEAFF
TRBV28	.	TRBJ1-4	.	TGTGCCAGCGTTGACAGGACTAATGAAAAACTGTTTTTT	CASVDRTNEKLFF
TRBV29-1	.	TRBJ2-5	TRBD1	TGCAGCGTTGAAGTACAGGGGGTTTTTCTAGATACCCAGTACTTC	CSVEVQGVFLDTQYF
TRBV7-2	.	TRBJ2-1	TRBD2	TGTGCCAGCAGCCCAGCACCGGGAGCGGGGGAGCAGTTCTTC	CASSPAPGAGEQFF
TRBV3-1/TRBV3-2	.	TRBJ2-3	TRBD1	TGTGCCAGCAGCCAAGAAGCAGGGGGATCAGATACGCAGTATTTT	CASSQEAGGSDTQYF
TRBV7-2	.	TRBJ2-5	TRBD2	TGTGCCAGCAGCTGGGCCGGGACTAGCGGACAAGAGACCCAGTACTTC	CASSWAGTSGQETQYF
TRBV6-5	.	TRBJ1-1	.	TGTGCCATATCGGGTAGAATGAACACTGAAGCTTTCTTT	CAISGRMNTEAFF
TRBV15	.	TRBJ2-7	TRBD2	TGTGCCACCACCGAGGGACTAGCGGGAGGAGCCTACGAGCAGTACTTC	CATTEGLAGGAYEQYF
TRBV4-1	.	TRBJ2-5	TRBD1	TGCGCCAGCAGCCAAGATGGGACAGGGGGTCCCCAGTACTTC	CASSQDGTGGPQYF
TRBV5-1	few	TRBJ1-1	.	TGCGCCAGCAGCTTGAATTGGGGGCGGACTGAAGCTTTCTTT	CASSLNWGRTEAFF
TRBV12-3/TRBV12-4	.	TRBJ2-1	.	TGTGCCAGCAGTTTAGCGGGGGGTCTGGAGTTCTTC	CASSLAGGLEFF
TRBV24-1	.	TRBJ1-4	TRBD1	TGTGCCACCAGTGATGGACAGGGGGATGAAAAACTGTTTTTT	CATSDGQGDEKLFF
TRBV4-3	.	TRBJ1-3	.	TGCGCCAGCAGCCAAGACTCGGAGGGAGTGGGAGGAAACACCATATATTTT	CASSQDSEGVGGNTIYF
TRBV11-2	.	TRBJ2-4	.	TGTGCCAGCAGCCTAACAGTAGCCAAAAACATTCAGTACTTC	CASSLTVAKNIQYF
TRBV2	.	TRBJ1-4	TRBD1	TGTGCCAGCAGCAAATCCAGGGGGACCATTGAAAAACTGTTTTTT	CASSKSRGTIEKLFF
TRBV27	.	TRBJ2-7	.	TGTGCCAGCAGTCTCTCCCTCGGGGGCTACGAGCAGTACTTC	CASSLSLGGYEQYF
TRBV5-4	.	TRBJ2-3	.	TGTGCCAGCAGCTTGGTTGGTACTAGCACAGATACGCAGTATTTT	CASSLVGTSTDTQYF
TRBV6-6	.	TRBJ2-3	.	TGTGCCAGCAGTTACTCGTTATCCACTGATACGCAGTATTTT	CASSYSLSTDTQYF
TRBV6-5	.	TRBJ1-4	TRBD1	TGTGCCAGCCAGCCTTCGGACAGGGGGGAGGAAAAACTGTTTTTT	CASQPSDRGEEKLFF
TRBV19	few	TRBJ2-1	.	TGTGCCAGTAGTAAGGACAGCTCCTACAATGAGCAGTTCTTC	CASSKDSSYNEQFF
TRBV5-1	.	TRBJ2-5	.	TGCGCCAGCAGCCCGGAGCGAGAGACCCAGTACTTC	CASSPERETQYF
TRBV28	.	TRBJ2-7	TRBD2	TGTGCCAGCAGCTTTTTGGGACTAGCCCACGAGCAGTACTTC	CASSFLGLAHEQYF
TRBV7-2	few	TRBJ2-1	TRBD1	TGTGCCAGCAGCAACAGGGGTTTTCACAATGAGCAGTTCTTC	CASSNRGFHNEQFF
TRBV6-5	few	TRBJ1-4	.	TGTGCCAGCAGTACCGGGGGTGGAGGGTTTGAAAAACTGTTTTTT	CASSTGGGGFEKLFF
TRBV18	.	TRBJ1-5	.	TGTGCCAGCTCATCTGACCTGAGGGAGGGACAGCCCCAGCATTTT	CASSSDLREGQPQHF
TRBV4-2	.	TRBJ2-3	TRBD2	TGTGCCACCCTTAGCGGGGCGGGAGATACGCAGTATTTT	CATLSGAGDTQYF
TRBV11-3	.	TRBJ2-1	TRBD2	TGTGCCAGCAGCTGGCAAACTAGCGGTAGCAATGAGCAGTTCTTC	CASSWQTSGSNEQFF
TRBV29-1	few	TRBJ1-2	TRBD1	TGCAGCCCAGGGGACAGCTATGGCTACACCTTC	CSPGDSYGYTF
TRBV5-1	few	TRBJ2-3	TRBD1	TGCGCCAGCAGCCGACAGGGGTTGCGCACAGATACGCAGTATTTT	CASSRQGLRTDTQYF
TRBV11-3	.	TRBJ1-1	TRBD1	TGTGCCAGCAGCCCGAGGGACAGGGTGAACACTGAAGCTTTCTTT	CASSPRDRVNTEAFF
TRBV29-1	.	TRBJ1-1	.	TGCAGCGTTAACCAAGATGACATGAACACTGAAGCTTTCTTT	CSVNQDDMNTEAFF
TRBV7-3	.	TRBJ2-5	TRBD1	TGTGCCAGCAGCCCCGACAGGGGGGGTGAAGAGACCCAGTACTTC	CASSPDRGGEETQYF
TRBV28	.	TRBJ1-5	.	TGTGCCAGCATCGTGGGGGGGTCTAGTCGGCAGCCCCAGCATTTT	CASIVGGSSRQPQHF
TRBV27	.	TRBJ2-6	.	TGTGCCAGCAGTTCCTGGGGGCCGGGGGCCAACGTCCTGACTTTC	CASSSWGPGANVLTF
TRBV12-3/TRBV12-4	.	TRBJ1-5	TRBD1	TGTGCCAGCAGTGCAGGGGGCGATCAGCCCCAGCATTTT	CASSAGGDQPQHF
TRBV3-1/TRBV3-2	.	TRBJ2-1	TRBD2	TGTGCCAGCAGCCTCCTAGCGGGAGTAGGAAATGAGCAGTTCTTC	CASSLLAGVGNEQFF
TRBV7-2	few	TRBJ2-7	.	TGTGCCAGCAGCTTAGAGAGTGGGAGGGAGCAGTACTTC	CASSLESGREQYF
TRBV11-2	.	TRBJ2-5	.	TGTGCCAGCAGCTCTCTTCACGGGACTCGGGCGACGAAGACCCAGTACTTC	CASSSLHGTRATKTQYF
TRBV6-5	.	TRBJ2-7	.	TGTGCCAGCAGTCTCCGGGGGACCGCAGCCTACGAGCAGTACTTC	CASSLRGTAAYEQYF
TRBV7-9	.	TRBJ1-2	TRBD1	TGTGCCAGCAGCCTAAACGGACAGGGAGGCTACACCTTC	CASSLNGQGGYTF
TRBV5-1	.	TRBJ1-4	TRBD1	TGCGCCAGCAGCTTGGAGGGACAGACTAATGAAAAACTGTTTTTT	CASSLEGQTNEKLFF
TRBV10-3	.	TRBJ1-1	TRBD1	TGTGCCATAGGACAGGGCATCGTCACTGAAGCTTTCTTT	CAIGQGIVTEAFF
TRBV1	.	TRBJ2-5	.	TGCACCCGCTCAAGTGGGAGACCCCCCCCGGAGGAGAGTGGGGAGACCCAGTACTTC	CTRSSGRPPPEESGETQYF
TRBV5-1	.	TRBJ1-1	TRBD1	TGCGCCAGCAGCTTGGCCGGGACAGGCCTTGGGACCCCACAAGGTGAAGCTTTCTTT	CASSLAGTGLGTPQGEAFF
TRBV3-1/TRBV3-2	.	TRBJ2-1	.	TGTGCCAGCAGCCAAATGAGTATCGCTACTGAGCAGTTCTTC	CASSQMSIATEQFF
TRBV11-3	.	TRBJ1-2	.	TGTGCCAGCAGCTTAGATTCCCTTCTTGGCTACACCTTC	CASSLDSLLGYTF
TRBV10-3	.	TRBJ2-1	TRBD2	TGTGCCATCAGTGAGGGGACTAGCGCCTACAATGAGCAGTTCTTC	CAISEGTSAYNEQFF
TRBV7-2	.	TRBJ2-1	TRBD2	TGTGCCAGCAGCCTAACTAGCGGGAGGGGATACAATGAGCAGTTCTTC	CASSLTSGRGYNEQFF
TRBV30	few	TRBJ2-3	TRBD2	TGTGCCTGGAGTGTTAGCGGGGGAGATACGCAGTATTTT	CAWSVSGGDTQYF
TRBV10-1	.	TRBJ1-2	.	TGCGCCAGCAGTGAGCCTGGTGGGGAGGCGCGGTCCTGCTACACCTTC	CASSEPGGEARSCYTF
TRBV25-1	.	TRBJ2-1	.	TGTGCCAGCGCTCCCCGGGACGGGAGCAATGAGCAGTTCTTC	CASAPRDGSNEQFF
TRBV9	.	TRBJ2-1	.	TGTGCCAGCAGCGGATCTCCGGGACAAGCTTACAATGAGCAGTTCTTC	CASSGSPGQAYNEQFF
TRBV6-2/TRBV6-3	.	TRBJ2-7	.	TGTGCCAGCAGTTACAGACCCCGGGACTCGTCCTACGAGCAGTACTTC	CASSYRPRDSSYEQYF
TRBV9	few	TRBJ2-1	TRBD2	TGTGCCAGCAAACGTACTAGCGGCCCCTACAATGAGCAGTTCTTC	CASKRTSGPYNEQFF
TRBV9	.	TRBJ1-3	.	TGTGCCAGCAGCGTAGCCTCAGGGGAGGGAAACACCATATATTTT	CASSVASGEGNTIYF